A selection of T cell receptor beta chains follows, all from one sample in a study of memory CD4+ T cells and cytomegalovirus serostatus. The method was immunoSEQ multiplex PCR; TCRdb's version includes in-frame clones alone and lacks a portion of them. The sample includes approximately 30,000 clones, approximately 72% of them seen just once. Sequencing was carried out using memory CD4+ T cells from blood. The source is an adult in good health and CMV-seronegative. Some clones in this sample may be carry-over from other donors' samples. Each CDR3 is given with its conserved first and last residue. A D gene is named only where the DNA matches it firmly. Where a row states a size, it is once, few, many or the class of an expanded clone; other rows omit it.

V	size	D	J	DNA	CDR3
TRBV6-1	NA	NA	TRBJ1-1	TGTGCCAGCAGTAAAGACACAGGTGAAGCTTTCTTT	CASSKDTGEAFF
TRBV6-5	NA	TRBD1	TRBJ1-1	TGTGCCAGCAGTTCGGGACAGGGGGCGGGGTACACTGAAGCTTTCTTT	CASSSGQGAGYTEAFF
TRBV6-5	NA	NA	TRBJ1-1	TGTGCCAGCAGTGGAAGAACTGGCCGGACTGAAGCTTTCTTT	CASSGRTGRTEAFF
TRBV29-1	few	TRBD1	TRBJ1-2	TGCAGCGTTGGGGAGGACAGGGGAATCTATGGCTACACCTTC	CSVGEDRGIYGYTF
TRBV5-1	few	NA	TRBJ2-1	TGCGCCAGCAGCACGGACAGCTCCTACAATGAGCAGTTCTTC	CASSTDSSYNEQFF
TRBV7-9	NA	NA	TRBJ1-1	TGTGCCAGCAGCTTAAGGCAGGCCAGCGAAGCTTTCTTT	CASSLRQASEAFF
TRBV6-1	NA	TRBD1	TRBJ2-7	TGTGCCAGCAGTGAAATATCGGGGGGGACAGGGGCCTACGAGCAGTACTTC	CASSEISGGTGAYEQYF
TRBV7-2	NA	NA	TRBJ1-1	TGTGCCAGCAGCTTAGCTGGCAGGAACACTGAAGCTTTCTTT	CASSLAGRNTEAFF
TRBV5-8	NA	NA	TRBJ2-7	TGTGCCAGCAGCTTGGGGACTACAGACTACGAGCAGTACTTC	CASSLGTTDYEQYF
TRBV27	NA	NA	TRBJ1-2	TGTGCCAGCAGTATCTATGCAACAGGCGGTTTTAACTATGGCTACACCTTC	CASSIYATGGFNYGYTF
TRBV5-1	NA	TRBD1	TRBJ2-2	TGCGCCAGCAATCAGGGACAGGGGAACACCGGGGAGCTGTTTTTT	CASNQGQGNTGELFF
TRBV2	NA	TRBD1	TRBJ1-6	TGTGCCAGCCAGGACAGGAGCTCCTATAATTCACCCCTCCACTTT	CASQDRSSYNSPLHF
TRBV2	NA	TRBD1	TRBJ1-1	TGTGCCAGCAGTGTTGACAGGGTTAACACTGAAGCTTTCTTT	CASSVDRVNTEAFF
TRBV19	NA	NA	TRBJ1-2	TGTGCCAGTAGTCTCTCCAGGGGCCGCTATGGCTACACCTTC	CASSLSRGRYGYTF
TRBV6-1	NA	TRBD1	TRBJ1-1	TGTGCCAGCAGTGAAGTCTGGCAGGGGGCCGCTGAAGCTTTCTTT	CASSEVWQGAAEAFF
TRBV29-1	NA	TRBD1	TRBJ1-4	TGCAGCGTCCGGACAGGGGACGAAAAACTGTTTTTT	CSVRTGDEKLFF
TRBV5-1	NA	NA	TRBJ2-2	TGCGCCAGCAGCTTGGCCATAAGACAGAACACCGGGGAGCTGTTTTTT	CASSLAIRQNTGELFF
TRBV7-2	once	NA	TRBJ2-2	TGTGCCAGCAGCTTAGATCAGGGAGCGAACACCGGGGAGCTGTTTTTT	CASSLDQGANTGELFF
TRBV2	once	TRBD2	TRBJ2-7	TGTGCCACCGAGACTAGCGGAGCCTCCTACGAGCAGTACTTC	CATETSGASYEQYF
TRBV2	NA	TRBD2	TRBJ2-5	TGTGCCAGCAGTCCCGGGACTAGCGGGGGTCAAGAGACCCAGTACTTC	CASSPGTSGGQETQYF
TRBV6-6	NA	TRBD1	TRBJ1-1	TGTGCCAGCACGGGGTACCAGGGGGCGAACACTGAAGCTTTCTTT	CASTGYQGANTEAFF
TRBV4-2	once	TRBD1	TRBJ1-4	TGTGCCAGCAGCTTAAAACAGGGGATTGGGGAAAAACTGTTTTTT	CASSLKQGIGEKLFF
TRBV9	few	NA	TRBJ1-1	TGTGCCAGCAGCGTAGGCCTACAGGGCACTGAAGCTTTCTTT	CASSVGLQGTEAFF
TRBV27	NA	NA	TRBJ2-4	TGTGCCAGCAGTTCCCCCGCGGGGTCCAAGTACTTC	CASSSPAGSKYF
TRBV29-1	NA	TRBD1	TRBJ1-5	TGCAGCGTAGGACAGGGGGACAATCAGCCCCAGCATTTT	CSVGQGDNQPQHF
TRBV18	NA	NA	TRBJ1-3	TGTGCCAGCTCACCGGGGGCCTCCTCTGGAAACACCATATATTTT	CASSPGASSGNTIYF
TRBV5-1	NA	TRBD1	TRBJ2-1	TGCGCCAGCAGCCCCACTCGCCTGGGACAGGGGTACAATGAGCAGTTCTTC	CASSPTRLGQGYNEQFF
TRBV14	NA	TRBD2	TRBJ2-7	TGTGCCAGCAGCCGCGGTACTAGCGGTAGCTCCTACGAGCAGTACTTC	CASSRGTSGSSYEQYF
TRBV19	few	NA	TRBJ1-2	TGTGCCAGTAGCCAAGTCTCGGGTGGCTACACCTTC	CASSQVSGGYTF
TRBV28	NA	TRBD1	TRBJ1-2	TGTGCCAGCAGTTTAGTTCAGGGGGCGGGCTATGGCTACACCTTC	CASSLVQGAGYGYTF
TRBV7-9	few	NA	TRBJ1-1	TGTGCCAGCAGCCCTAGCGGTGGTGGGGGGCAGGGCACTGAAGCTTTCTTT	CASSPSGGGGQGTEAFF
TRBV29-1	few	TRBD1	TRBJ1-2	TGCAGCGCTGTAACAGGGGGCGGCTACACCTTC	CSAVTGGGYTF
TRBV2	once	TRBD1	TRBJ1-1	TGTGCCAGCAACTACAGGGGTGGCCCCCTGAACACTGAAGCTTTCTTT	CASNYRGGPLNTEAFF
TRBV10-3	NA	NA	TRBJ1-2	TGTGCCATCAGCCTCCAACAGGGTGATGATGGCTACACCTTC	CAISLQQGDDGYTF
TRBV4-2	NA	NA	TRBJ2-1	TGTGCCAGCAGCCAAGAACCCCGGGGAGGGGGCTCCTACAATGAGCAGTTCTTC	CASSQEPRGGGSYNEQFF
TRBV5-1	NA	TRBD1	TRBJ1-1	TGCGCCAGCAGGGGGACAGCGAGGAACACTGAAGCTTTCTTT	CASRGTARNTEAFF
TRBV5-4	NA	TRBD1	TRBJ2-3	TGTGCCAGCAGCTTGGGGGGACAGGGACGGAGAGATACGCAGTATTTT	CASSLGGQGRRDTQYF
TRBV5-6	NA	TRBD1	TRBJ1-2	TGTGCCAGCAGCGTCCTCGACAGGGTTCTTTATGGCTACACCTTC	CASSVLDRVLYGYTF
TRBV27	NA	NA	TRBJ1-6	TGTGCCAGCAGTTTAGGAAGCCAGCCAAATTCACCCCTCCACTTT	CASSLGSQPNSPLHF
TRBV5-6	NA	TRBD1	TRBJ1-2	TGTGCCAGCACAGGGAGGGACAGGGCCTATGGCTACACCTTC	CASTGRDRAYGYTF
TRBV5-1	NA	TRBD1	TRBJ2-7	TGCGCCAGCAGCCCTCGACAGGGGGCGGAACACGAGCAGTACTTC	CASSPRQGAEHEQYF
TRBV2	NA	NA	TRBJ2-2	TGTGCCAGCAGTGTCAGGGACGATGGCACCGGGGAGCTGTTTTTT	CASSVRDDGTGELFF
TRBV6-1	once	NA	TRBJ1-1	TGTGCCAGCAGTGAATATTCGGGGGGGAACACTGAAGCTTTCTTT	CASSEYSGGNTEAFF
TRBV29-1	NA	NA	TRBJ2-5	TGCAGCGCGGACCTTCAAGAGACCCAGTACTTC	CSADLQETQYF
TRBV11-3	NA	NA	TRBJ2-2	TGTGCCAGCAGCTATCAGGGGAGCACCGGGGAGCTGTTTTTT	CASSYQGSTGELFF
TRBV2	NA	NA	TRBJ2-1	TGTGCCAGCAGTGGGGGACTTAACAATGAGCAGTTCTTC	CASSGGLNNEQFF
TRBV7-9	NA	TRBD2	TRBJ2-7	TGTGCCAGCGCCAATGGCGGGGGACCCTACGAGCAGTACTTC	CASANGGGPYEQYF
TRBV14	NA	NA	TRBJ2-5	TGTGCCAGCAGCCAAGATCTGGCACGGGAGACCCAGTACTTC	CASSQDLARETQYF
TRBV5-8	NA	TRBD1	TRBJ2-1	TGTGCCAGCAGCCGCGGGACAGGATCCTACAATGAGCAGTTCTTC	CASSRGTGSYNEQFF